The rows below give T cell receptor beta chains drawn from one sample of a study of radiotherapy plus CTLA-4 blockade in lung cancer. Generated by immunoSEQ multiplex PCR, the TCRdb table keeps only in-frame clones and is missing some. The data show nearly 110,000 clones, approximately 87% seen once. The sequencing used peripheral blood, collected from a patient treated with radiotherapy plus ipilimumab. These receptors originate from a human donor with non-small cell lung cancer that progressed on radiotherapy plus ipilimumab. Some clones in this sample may be carry-over from other donors' samples. Both conserved end residues are part of each CDR3. D genes are given only for firm matches. Size tells how often a clone was seen (once, few, many) or the class of an expanded clone, and some rows leave it out.

TRBJ1-1	TRBV7-3	-	-	CASSGRATGNPTEAFF
TRBJ2-1	TRBV5-1	-	TRBD2	CASSFKLAVWSSYNEQFF
TRBJ2-3	TRBV19	-	TRBD1	CASRQGAEDTQYF
TRBJ1-1	TRBV19	-	-	CASSIVPGHEAFF
TRBJ2-1	TRBV29-1	-	-	CRVGGDEQFF
TRBJ2-7	TRBV28	-	-	CASSFWGDAYEQYF
TRBJ2-7	TRBV28	-	TRBD1	CASSSGQGAYEQYF
TRBJ2-7	TRBV9	-	-	CASSVATEGQGNYEQYF
TRBJ2-1	TRBV29-1	-	-	CSSRGAPYNEQFF
TRBJ1-3	TRBV9	-	-	CASSPGPRGGNTIYF
TRBJ1-6	TRBV6-6	-	TRBD1	CASSPPTGGTNSPLHF
TRBJ2-7	TRBV2	-	TRBD2	CASSDQPGLADGRIYEQYF
TRBJ2-3	TRBV9	-	-	CASSEGVSTDTQYF
TRBJ1-1	TRBV15	-	-	CATSRGRGTEAFF
TRBJ1-2	TRBV6-5	-	-	CASSPPGGADYGYTF
TRBJ2-7	TRBV10-3	-	-	CATGQQSYEQYF
TRBJ2-6	TRBV6-6	-	-	CASSWIPGANVLTF
TRBJ1-3	TRBV10-2	few	TRBD1	CASAWDSGNTIYF
TRBJ1-4	TRBV18	-	-	CASSPIEGGHEKLFF
TRBJ1-1	TRBV7-2	once	-	CASSLVGGETEAFF
TRBJ1-1	TRBV7-9	-	-	CASSFGQGTEAFF
TRBJ2-7	TRBV4-3	-	TRBD2	CASSRLAGSYEQYF
TRBJ1-2	TRBV4-1	-	TRBD1	CASSQEAGRGLGGYTF
TRBJ2-7	TRBV29-1	-	TRBD1	CSVSTGTGKEQYF
TRBJ1-1	TRBV5-1	-	-	CASSLVVAVGSEAFF
TRBJ1-3	TRBV25-1	-	-	CASSRQGGYGNTIYF
TRBJ1-2	TRBV6-1	-	TRBD1	CASWTGVYGYTF
TRBJ2-1	TRBV5-1	-	-	CASSLVGSHNEQFF
TRBJ2-5	TRBV4-2	-	-	CASSQVGGSETQYF
TRBJ1-2	TRBV18	once	-	CASSRGPVEAGYTF
TRBJ1-3	TRBV4-2	-	-	CASSQGLLGNSGNTIYF